These 27 T cell receptor beta chains came from one sample sequenced in a study of T-cell reconstitution after alpha-beta-depleted transplantation in children. Unique molecular identifiers were incorporated during preparation of the TCRbeta library. TCRdb reanalysed the PCR reads using MiXCR and keeps one entry per CDR3 protein. The sample lists 60,000 or so distinct CDR3 sequences; approximately 43% were seen once. Material: PBMCs, mostly from graft donor cells, obtained 360 days after TCRalphabeta/CD19-depleted stem cell transplant. The receptors here all came from a male patient between 10 and 17 years old who had a stem cell transplant for acute lymphoblastic leukemia, so the T cells may come from the graft donor.

The rearrangement uses TRBV9 and TRBJ2-1, with D unresolved. Germline V CDR1 and CDR2: SGDLS, YYNGEE. The CDR3 spans 16 residues. Trimming took 0 bases from V and 4 from J, leaving 14 bases between them. For the CDR3, the DNA is TGTGCCAGCAGCGTAGGGTCTTCCGCTAAATACAATGAGCAGTTCTTC. As protein: CASSVGSSAKYNEQFF.

This clonotype was observed a handful of times. The V and J genes are TRBV4-1 and TRBJ2-3; 12 bases agree with TRBD2. The CDR3 runs to 16 residues. Trimming at V came to 5 bases and at J to 2 bases, leaving 5 bases not matched to a gene. Germline lookup yields CDR1 MGHRA and CDR2 YSYEKL. The CDR3, as DNA: TGCGCCAGCAGCTATGCTAGCGGGGGGGCCACAGATACGCAGTATTTT. This encodes CASSYASGGATDTQYF.

This chain uses TRBV28 with TRBJ1-1; a possible D gene is TRBD1 (6 bases). The CDR3 totals 14 residues. Germline loops: CDR1 MDHEN, CDR2 SYDVKM. Trimming shortened V by 3 bases and J by 3 bases, and 11 bases separated the two germline ends. The CDR3 bases are TGTGCCAGCAGTTTTTGCGAGGGGGACACTGAAGCTTTCTTT. The encoded protein is CASSFCEGDTEAFF.

In this sample, this clonotype turned up once. The rearrangement joins TRBV7-9 to TRBJ1-2; D possibly corresponds to TRBD1 (6 bases). Germline CDR1 and CDR2: SEHNR and FQNEAQ (reference sequence). V shed 4 bases and J shed 4 bases, with 22 bases lying between them. The CDR3 has 17 amino acids. CDR3 sequence: CASSSWELQGKSYGYTF. CDR3 nucleotides: TGTGCCAGCAGCTCCTGGGAGCTTCAGGGGAAAAGCTATGGCTACACCTTC.

This sequence joins TRBV28 and TRBJ1-5, with no clear D. CDR3 size: 14 residues. Germline lookup yields CDR1 MDHEN and CDR2 SYDVKM. V was trimmed by 3 bases and J by 1 base, leaving 7 bases between them. Written as DNA, the CDR3 is TGTGCCAGCAGTTTTGAGGGCAGCAATCAGCCCCAGCATTTT. Protein: CASSFEGSNQPQHF. Full variable domain (remainder filled in from reference TRBV28 and TRBJ1-5): DVKVTQSSRYLVKRTGEKVFLECVQDMDHENMFWYRQDPGLGLRLIYFSYDVKMKEKGDIPEGYSVSREKKERFSLILESASTNQTSMYLCASSFEGSNQPQHFGDGTRLSIL.

V is TRBV28 and J is TRBJ2-7; D gene unclear. CDR3 length equals 13 residues. Looked up from germline, CDR1 is MDHEN and CDR2 is SYDVKM. V dropped 3 bases and J dropped 3 bases, with 9 bases sitting between them. The CDR3 here is CASSFGKGYEQYF. CDR3 in DNA: TGTGCCAGCAGTTTTGGAAAGGGCTACGAGCAGTACTTC.

The chain carries TRBV12-3 or TRBV12-4 and TRBJ2-7, with 13 positions matching TRBD2. The junction had 5 bases not matched to a gene; V was cut back by 6 bases and J by 6 bases. This CDR3 is built from 14 residues. The CDR3 region has the DNA TGTGCCAGCAGACGGACTAGCGGGAGCGCCGAGCAGTACTTC. It is translated as CASRRTSGSAEQYF.

This clonotype was counted a few times. The chain joins TRBV7-8 to TRBJ2-4; the D gene is possibly TRBD1 (6 bases). From germline, CDR1 is SGHVS and CDR2 FQNEAQ. The CDR3 spans 15 residues. V was cut by 3 bases and J by 3 bases, with 12 bases left in between. CDR3 protein: CASSLVRGGKNIQYF. Written as DNA, the CDR3 is TGTGCCAGCAGCTTGGTTCGAGGGGGCAAAAACATTCAGTACTTC.

The chain employs TRBV20-1 and TRBJ2-1, with 12 positions matching TRBD2. Unmatched junction bases numbered 3, after V lost 3 bases and J lost 6 bases. There are 14 residues in the CDR3. From germline, CDR1 is DFQATT and CDR2 SNEGSKA (reference sequence). The CDR3 spells CSARLAGGLNEQFF. CDR3 sequence (DNA): TGCAGTGCTAGGCTAGCGGGGGGGCTCAATGAGCAGTTCTTC.

V and J are TRBV6-6 and TRBJ2-1; D may be TRBD2 (6 bases). The CDR3 length is 12 residues. The V end was cut by 2 bases, the J end by 9 bases, with 8 bases between. Germline V CDR1 and CDR2: MNHNY, SVGAGI (reference sequence). CDR3 residues: CASSYRGGEQFF. Here the CDR3 DNA reads TGTGCCAGCAGTTACAGGGGAGGTGAGCAGTTCTTC.

This clonotype was seen a single time. The chain recombines TRBV4-1 with TRBJ2-6; 7 bases align to TRBD1. Germline V gives CDR1 MGHRA, CDR2 YSYEKL. V lost 5 bases and J lost 2; bases outside the gene matches: 3. This CDR3 is built from 15 residues. The CDR3 bases are TGCGCCAGCAGCTTTACAGGGGCTGGGGCCAACGTCCTGACTTTC. Encoded protein: CASSFTGAGANVLTF.

The chain links TRBV12-3 or TRBV12-4 to TRBJ2-4; D is unclear. The V end was cut by 6 bases, the J end by 0 bases, with 12 bases between. The CDR3 length is 15 residues. The DNA of the CDR3 is TGTGCCAGCAGCCCTAATGGCCTAGCCAAAAACATTCAGTACTTC. Its protein is CASSPNGLAKNIQYF.

This clonotype was seen a handful of times. The rearrangement uses TRBV20-1 and TRBJ2-1; a weak D match, TRBD1 (6 bases). Germline CDR1 is DFQATT and CDR2 is SNEGSKA (reference sequence). The CDR3 spans 15 residues. V lost 3 bases and J lost 4, with 16 bases in between. This chain's CDR3 is CSAREQGPGYNEQFF. The DNA for the CDR3 is TGCAGTGCTAGGGAACAGGGACCCGGGTACAATGAGCAGTTCTTC.

This clonotype appeared a few times. The chain has TRBV6-1 and TRBJ1-5, with 7 bases that match TRBD1. The CDR3 is 15 amino acids. Germline loops: CDR1 MNHNS, CDR2 SASEGT. The CDR3 is CGIRQGTRSNQPQHF. CDR3 in DNA: TGTGGAATTCGACAGGGAACAAGGAGCAATCAGCCCCAGCATTTT.

This sequence joins TRBV12-3 or TRBV12-4 and TRBJ2-6; no clear D. The V end was cut by 7 bases, the J end by 4 bases, with 14 bases between. This CDR3 has 15 residues. As DNA, the CDR3 is TGTGCCAGCATCCCCGGCGGATTAGGGGCCAACGTCCTGACTTTC. It is translated as CASIPGGLGANVLTF.

A few counts support this clonotype. J is TRBJ2-1 and V is TRBV5-5; unclear D gene. Trimming removed 0 bases from V and 8 bases from J, with 15 bases in between. Looked up from germline, CDR1 is SGHKS and CDR2 is YYEKEE (reference sequence). There are 15 residues in the CDR3. The CDR3 nucleotides are TGTGCCAGCAGCTTGGTTCTAATTGAACGTGATGAGCAGTTCTTC. Translated, it gives CASSLVLIERDEQFF.

The rearrangement joins TRBV9 to TRBJ2-3; 7 bases match TRBD2. Germline CDR1 SGDLS, CDR2 YYNGEE. The trim removed 3 bases at V and 4 bases at J, leaving 8 bases unmatched. This CDR3 spans 15 amino acids. Here the CDR3 DNA reads TGTGCCAGCAGCGGGGGACCAGCGGGGTCAGATACGCAGTATTTT. This translates into CASSGGPAGSDTQYF.

V gene TRBV7-2 combines with J gene TRBJ2-1; D remains ambiguous. The V gene's germline CDR1 is SGHTA and CDR2 FQGNSA. The CDR3 runs to 14 residues. V lost 0 bases to trimming and J lost 8 bases, with 11 bases between them. The CDR3 loop reads CASSLALLRDEQFF. CDR3 DNA: TGTGCCAGCAGCTTAGCTTTATTAAGGGATGAGCAGTTCTTC.

The J gene is TRBJ2-1, the V gene TRBV29-1; 10 bases line up with TRBD2. Losses at the gene ends were 7 bases for V and 6 bases for J; bases not matched to a gene: 15. The CDR3 extends over 16 amino acids. Germline lookup yields CDR1 SQVTM and CDR2 ANQGSEA. The CDR3 sequence: CSGTPPGSGRANEQFF. The CDR3 DNA sequence: TGCAGCGGTACGCCCCCGGGCAGCGGGAGGGCCAATGAGCAGTTCTTC.

J is TRBJ2-5 and V is TRBV28, with TRBD2 matching 7 bases. CDR1 and CDR2 from the germline V gene are MDHEN and SYDVKM. The CDR3 is 15 residues long. V shed 6 bases and J 2 bases; nucleotides not matched to a gene: 9. In nucleotides, the CDR3 is TGTGCCAGCAGATCCCGGGGGGTCCGTCAAGAGACCCAGTACTTC. This translates into CASRSRGVRQETQYF.

V usage is TRBV20-1 and J usage is TRBJ2-1; 8 nucleotides agree with TRBD2. The germline V gene encodes CDR1 DFQATT and CDR2 SNEGSKA (reference sequence). V shed 0 bases and J 4 bases; nucleotides not matched to a gene: 5. The CDR3 sequence is 15 residues long. The CDR3 region is CSARDVSGGYNEQFF. The CDR3 DNA sequence: TGCAGTGCTAGAGATGTAAGCGGGGGTTACAATGAGCAGTTCTTC.

V and J are TRBV7-8 and TRBJ1-1; 9 bases align to TRBD1. Trimming took 5 bases from V and 2 from J; bases not matched to a gene: 3. In germline, CDR1 is SGHVS, CDR2 FQNEAQ. This CDR3 comprises 14 residues. The CDR3 DNA sequence: TGTGCCAGCAGCCTAACAGGGGGCAACACTGAAGCTTTCTTT. This codes for CASSLTGGNTEAFF. Together with reference TRBV7-8 and TRBJ1-1, the CDR3 gives the full variable domain: GAGVSQSPRYKVAKRGQDVALRCDPISGHVSLFWYQQALGQGPEFLTYFQNEAQLDKSGLPSDRFFAERPEGSVSTLKIQRTQQEDSAVYLCASSLTGGNTEAFFGQGTRLTVV.

V is TRBV5-1 and J is TRBJ2-5; possibly TRBD1 for D (5 bases). Trimming removed 2 bases at V and 4 bases at J, with 6 bases between. The CDR3 sequence is 12 residues long. Germline values: CDR1 SGHRS, CDR2 YFSETQ. The CDR3 DNA sequence: TGCGCCAGCAGCTTTAGGGGAGAGACCCAGTACTTC. Translating gives CASSFRGETQYF.

This chain joins TRBV12-3 or TRBV12-4 and TRBJ2-1; 8 positions match TRBD1. V lost 3 bases to trimming and J lost 12 bases; unmatched junction nucleotides: 4. There are 12 residues in the CDR3. The DNA for the CDR3 is TGTGCCAGCAGTTTCCTGACAGGGGTGCAGTTCTTC. It translates to CASSFLTGVQFF.

This chain connects TRBV3-1 to TRBJ1-3; 8 nucleotides align to TRBD1. V was pared by 1 base and J by 0 bases, with 5 bases of the junction left unmatched. Germline V CDR1 and CDR2: LGHDT, YNNKEL (reference sequence). This CDR3 spans 17 amino acids. The CDR3 region has the DNA TGTGCCAGCAGCCAAGGGACAGGGTGGCTCTCTGGAAACACCATATATTTT. Its translation is CASSQGTGWLSGNTIYF.

The chain couples TRBV12-3 or TRBV12-4 to TRBJ2-1; 9 bases agree with TRBD2. V shed 5 bases and J 5 bases; nucleotides not matched to a gene: 16. The CDR3 consists of 18 residues. The DNA for the CDR3 is TGTGCCAGCAGTCCCACGCAAACACGACTAGCGGCGAACAATGAGCAGTTCTTC. Amino acids: CASSPTQTRLAANNEQFF.

The genes are TRBV15 and TRBJ2-5; TRBD2 matches at 11 bases. The CDR3 is 16 residues long. V shed 0 bases and J 4 bases; nucleotides not matched to a gene: 4. The germline V gene encodes CDR1 LNHNV and CDR2 YYDKDF (reference sequence). Here the CDR3 reads CATSREASGGIETQYF. For the CDR3, the DNA is TGTGCCACCAGCAGAGAGGCTAGCGGGGGGATAGAGACCCAGTACTTC.